These 17 T cell receptor beta chains were sequenced from one sample in a study of technical replicates of blood from four donors. Clones were read by immunoSEQ multiplex PCR, and TCRdb kept only the in-frame ones, dropping some. This sample has tens of thousands of clones, with 86% found just once. The sample consisted of PBMCs. These receptors all come from a human donor in good health. Some clones in this sample may be carry-over from other donors' samples.

The CDR3 protein is CASSSSGTTNEQFF. As DNA, the CDR3 is TGTGCCAGCAGCTCCTCCGGGACTACCAATGAGCAGTTCTTC. The V and J genes are TRBV7-9 and TRBJ2-1, with TRBD2 matching over 7 bases. CDR3 length: 14 amino acids. The germline V gene encodes CDR1 SEHNR and CDR2 FQNEAQ (reference sequence). Germline trimming cut 4 bases from V and 6 bases from J; bases unmatched to any gene: 6.

The chain uses TRBV30 and TRBJ2-7; 9 bases align to TRBD1. Germline V gives CDR1 GTSNPN, CDR2 SVGIG (reference sequence). After removal of 2 bases from V and 1 base from J, the junction contained 3 bases not matched to a gene. This CDR3 is 14 amino acids long. The CDR3 nucleotides are TGTGCCTGGAGTAGGACAGGGGTTTCCTACGAGCAGTACTTC. Its protein product is CAWSRTGVSYEQYF. Drawing the rest from reference TRBV30 and TRBJ2-7, the complete variable domain is SQTIHQWPATLVQPVGSPLSLECTVEGTSNPNLYWYRQAAGRGLQLLFYSVGIGQISSEVPQNLSASRPQDRQFILSSKKLLLSDSGFYLCAWSRTGVSYEQYFGPGTRLTVT.

This sequence joins TRBV2 and TRBJ2-7, with 11 bases aligning to TRBD2. The germline CDR1 and CDR2 sequences are SNHLY and FYNNEI. Germline trimming cut 3 bases from V and 1 base from J; bases unmatched to any gene: 14. The CDR3 has 19 residues. The CDR3 sequence: CASSERPSGGWFASYEQYF. The CDR3 region has the DNA TGTGCCAGCAGTGAGCGCCCTAGCGGGGGGTGGTTCGCTTCCTACGAGCAGTACTTC.

V usage is TRBV5-4 and J usage is TRBJ2-1, with TRBD2 matching over 10 bases. The CDR3 covers 16 residues. The J segment lost 7 bases and the V segment lost 3 bases, leaving 10 bases of the junction unmatched. In germline, CDR1 is SGHNT, CDR2 YYREEE (reference sequence). The CDR3 spells CASSSPLAGEVNEQFF. CDR3 nucleotide sequence: TGTGCCAGCAGCTCCCCGCTAGCGGGAGAGGTAAATGAGCAGTTCTTC. Combining the CDR3 with reference TRBV5-4 and TRBJ2-1 gives the whole variable domain ETGVTQSPTHLIKTRGQQVTLRCSSQSGHNTVSWYQQALGQGPQFIFQYYREEENGRGNFPPRFSGLQFPNYSSELNVNALELDDSALYLCASSSPLAGEVNEQFFGPGTRLTVL.

The chain has TRBV7-9 and TRBJ2-5; D may be TRBD2 (6 bases). The ends were cut back, 2 bases at V and 5 bases at J, with 9 bases in the middle. The CDR3 is 13 amino acids. CDR1 is SEHNR, CDR2 FQNEAQ, per germline (reference sequence). For the CDR3, the DNA is TGTGCCAGCAGCTTACGACTAGAGGAGACCCAGTACTTC. It specifies CASSLRLEETQYF.

The chain joins TRBV5-1 to TRBJ2-1, with D perhaps matching TRBD1 (6 bases). V was clipped by 3 bases and J by 6 bases, with 10 bases between them. Germline CDR1 is SGHRS and CDR2 is YFSETQ. CDR3 length: 13 residues. In DNA, the CDR3 is TGCGCCAGCAGCTATGGACAGTCCAATGAGCAGTTCTTC. Translated, it gives CASSYGQSNEQFF.

The genes are TRBV4-2 and TRBJ1-1; TRBD1 might be the D (5 bases). CDR1 and CDR2 from the germline V gene are LGHNA and YNFKEQ. This CDR3 has 16 amino acids. V lost 0 bases and J 1 base, leaving 12 bases between the germline ends. The CDR3 coding sequence is TGTGCCAGCAGCCAAGATCAGGGTATGGGGAACACTGAAGCTTTCTTT. Its translation is CASSQDQGMGNTEAFF.

V gene TRBV4-3 combines with J gene TRBJ2-1; 15 bases line up with TRBD2. V lost 4 bases to trimming and J lost 0 bases; unmatched junction nucleotides: 16. The germline V gene has CDR1 LGHNA and CDR2 YSLEER. The length of the CDR3 is 22 residues. The CDR3: CASSPRRWTSGRAASSYNEQFF. The CDR3 bases are TGCGCCAGCAGCCCGAGGAGATGGACTAGCGGGAGGGCCGCGAGCTCCTACAATGAGCAGTTCTTC.

This clone was counted between two and nine times. J is TRBJ2-7 and V is TRBV10-3; D possibly corresponds to TRBD2 (6 bases). Germline-derived CDR1 and CDR2 are ENHRY and SYGVKD. The V end lost 3 bases, the J end lost 1 base, and 10 bases lay between the germline ends. The CDR3 is 14 amino acids. The CDR3, as DNA: TGTGCCATCAGTGACTGGGGGAGGTCCTACGAGCAGTACTTC. Translating gives CAISDWGRSYEQYF.

V gene TRBV11-2 combines with J gene TRBJ2-1; 12 positions match TRBD2. Germline CDR1 reads SGHAT; CDR2 reads FQNNGV. The CDR3 runs to 14 residues. Losses at the gene ends were 5 bases for V and 9 bases for J; bases not matched to a gene: 5. CDR3 sequence reads: CASSPSLAGGEQFF. The DNA of the CDR3 is TGTGCCAGCAGCCCCTCACTAGCGGGAGGTGAGCAGTTCTTC.

The V and J genes are TRBV6-5 and TRBJ1-1, with D possibly matching TRBD1 (5 bases). Germline CDR1 reads MNHEY; CDR2 reads SVGAGI. V was pared by 8 bases and J by 4 bases, with 8 bases between. This CDR3 contains 11 residues. This chain's CDR3 is CASGGGTEAFF. In nucleotides, the CDR3 is TGTGCCAGCGGGGGGGGCACTGAAGCTTTCTTT.

This rearrangement joins TRBV15 to TRBJ1-1, with 8 bases aligning to TRBD1. The CDR3 has 16 residues. Germline V gene sequence: CDR1 LNHNV, CDR2 YYDKDF (reference sequence). Trimming took 2 bases from V and 6 from J; bases not matched to a gene: 11. This CDR3 is CATSRLIGQGRPEAFF. CDR3 nucleotide sequence: TGTGCCACCAGCAGACTTATCGGACAGGGAAGGCCTGAAGCTTTCTTT. Full variable domain (remainder filled in from reference TRBV15 and TRBJ1-1): DAMVIQNPRYQVTQFGKPVTLSCSQTLNHNVMYWYQQKSSQAPKLLFHYYDKDFNNEADTPDNFQSRRPNTSFCFLDIRSPGLGDTAMYLCATSRLIGQGRPEAFFGQGTRLTVV.

The chain recombines TRBV19 with TRBJ1-1; 8 nucleotides align to TRBD1. The CDR3 loop spans 15 amino acids. Germline loops: CDR1 LNHDA, CDR2 SQIVND (reference sequence). The V segment lost 3 bases and the J segment 1 base; nucleotides outside the gene matches: 4. The CDR3, as DNA: TGTGCCAGTAGTATGTTCGGACAGGGGAACACTGAAGCTTTCTTT. Amino acids: CASSMFGQGNTEAFF.

In its sample, this clone was seen a few times. The chain has TRBV7-7 and TRBJ2-7; no clear D gene. CDR3 length: 14 residues. CDR1 is SSHAT, CDR2 FNYEAQ, per germline (reference sequence). V lost 5 bases and J lost 3, with 14 bases in between. This CDR3 reads CASSPFDGRYEQYF. The CDR3 nucleotides are TGTGCCAGCAGCCCCTTTGATGGGCGCTACGAGCAGTACTTC.

The chain employs TRBV6-5 and TRBJ1-1, with 10 bases lining up with TRBD1. The CDR3 consists of 14 residues. J was trimmed by 4 bases and V by 4 bases; bases with no gene match: 3. Looked up from germline, CDR1 is MNHEY and CDR2 is SVGAGI. The CDR3 DNA follows: TGTGCCAGCAGTTCGGACAGGGGGATCACTGAAGCTTTCTTT. It translates to CASSSDRGITEAFF.

The gene calls are TRBV4-3 and TRBJ2-7, with 9 bases lining up with TRBD1. With V trimmed by 3 bases and J by 7 bases, 16 bases remained unmatched. Per germline, CDR1 LGHNA and CDR2 YSLEER. The CDR3 consists of 17 residues. The CDR3 DNA reads TGCGCCAGCAGCCAGAACCCTTTGGGACAGGGCGGGAGAGAGCAGTACTTC. Translating gives CASSQNPLGQGGREQYF.

The chain employs TRBV7-2 and TRBJ1-5; possible D gene TRBD1, 5 bases. CDR1 is SGHTA, CDR2 FQGNSA, per germline. V was pared by 5 bases and J by 3 bases, with 11 bases between. This CDR3 region has 14 residues. The CDR3 region has the DNA TGTGCCAGCAGCCAGGGCTCTGCCAATCAGCCCCAGCATTTT. Protein sequence: CASSQGSANQPQHF.